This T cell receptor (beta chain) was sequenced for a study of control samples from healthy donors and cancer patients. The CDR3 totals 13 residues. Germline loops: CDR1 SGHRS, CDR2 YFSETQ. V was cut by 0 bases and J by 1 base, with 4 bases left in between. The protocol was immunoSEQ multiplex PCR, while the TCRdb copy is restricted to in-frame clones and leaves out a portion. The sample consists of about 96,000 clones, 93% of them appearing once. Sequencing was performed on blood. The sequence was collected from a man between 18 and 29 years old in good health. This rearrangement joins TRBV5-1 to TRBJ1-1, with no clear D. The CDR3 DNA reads TGCGCCAGCAGCTTGGACCCGAACACTGAAGCTTTCTTT. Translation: CASSLDPNTEAFF.